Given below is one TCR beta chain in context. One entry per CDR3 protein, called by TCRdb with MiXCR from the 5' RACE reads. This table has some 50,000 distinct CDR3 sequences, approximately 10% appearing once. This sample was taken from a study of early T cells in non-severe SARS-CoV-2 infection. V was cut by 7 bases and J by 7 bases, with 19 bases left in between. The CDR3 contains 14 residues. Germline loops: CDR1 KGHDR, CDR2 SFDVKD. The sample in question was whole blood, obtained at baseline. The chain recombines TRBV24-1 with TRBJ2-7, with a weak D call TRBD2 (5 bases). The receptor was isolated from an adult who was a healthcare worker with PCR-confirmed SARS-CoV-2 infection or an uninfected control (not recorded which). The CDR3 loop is CATSPSRSTGEQYF. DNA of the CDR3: TGTGCCACCAGCCCCAGTAGATCAACGGGGGAGCAGTACTTC.